This TCR beta chain was captured by sequencing in a study of T cells in tumors after PD-1 blockade. Overall study: Daily vismodegib 150 mg continued in a subset of anti-PD-1-treated patients.

Looked up from germline, CDR1 is LGHNA and CDR2 is YNFKEQ. Trimming removed 0 bases from V and 2 bases from J, with 8 bases in between. The CDR3 runs 14 residues. Assay used: immunoSEQ multiplex PCR; TCRdb lists only in-frame clones, some missing. Altogether about 33,000 clones are present, around 80% being singletons, with the ten largest covering under 50%. This chain links TRBV4-2 with TRBJ2-7, with D hard to call. Material: PBMCs, obtained before anti-PD-1 treatment. The receptor's source is a human donor with basal cell carcinoma. The CDR3 is CASSQDSRTYEQYF. The CDR3 DNA reads TGTGCCAGCAGCCAAGATTCCAGAACCTACGAGCAGTACTTC.